Shown below are 6 T cell receptor beta chains from a single sample sequenced in a study of blood T cell repertoires in COVID-19. The assay was immunoSEQ multiplex PCR, and TCRdb's table has in-frame clones only and misses some. Of approximately 170,000 clones in the sample, roughly 85% are singletons; the top ten hold about 20%. The sample taken for sequencing was PBMCs or T cells enriched from blood (not recorded which). These receptors were taken from a woman aged 70-85 years in a cohort exposed to, infected with or recovered from COVID-19 (not recorded which).

CDR3 nucleotide sequence: TGTGCCAGCACCACCTTAGACAGGGCTTACGAGCAGTACTTC. Its translation: CASTTLDRAYEQYF. The V call is TRBV3-1 (or the pseudogene TRBV3-2), the J call TRBJ2-7; 7 bases match TRBD1. Germline values: CDR1 LGHDT, CDR2 YNNKEL (reference sequence). The V and J ends lost 7 bases and 4 bases, in that order; junction bases with no gene match: 10. This CDR3 contains 14 residues.

This clone was counted between two and nine times. The rearrangement uses TRBV5-1 and TRBJ1-5; D unresolved. Germline values: CDR1 SGHRS, CDR2 YFSETQ. There are 13 residues in the CDR3. V was trimmed by 0 bases and J by 4 bases, leaving 5 bases between them. CDR3 DNA sequence: TGCGCCAGCAGCTTGGATCCAAATCAGCCCCAGCATTTT. Protein sequence: CASSLDPNQPQHF. Full variable domain (outside the CDR3, taken from reference TRBV5-1 and TRBJ1-5): KAGVTQTPRYLIKTRGQQVTLSCSPISGHRSVSWYQQTPGQGLQFLFEYFSETQRNKGNFPGRFSGRQFSNSRSEMNVSTLELGDSALYLCASSLDPNQPQHFGDGTRLSIL.

The chain carries TRBV7-9 and TRBJ2-7; 7 bases line up with TRBD1. The germline V gene encodes CDR1 SEHNR and CDR2 FQNEAQ (reference sequence). This CDR3 contains 15 residues. The junction had 6 bases not matched to a gene; V was cut back by 2 bases and J by 2 bases. The CDR3 bases are TGTGCCAGCAGCTTATTAGGGGACAGACCCTACGAGCAGTACTTC. It codes for CASSLLGDRPYEQYF.

The CDR3 nucleotides read TGTGCCAGCAGCTTAGGGGGGACAGGGGCGAACACTGAAGCTTTCTTT. This sequence encodes CASSLGGTGANTEAFF. The chain carries TRBV5-4 and TRBJ1-1; 10 bases match TRBD1. The CDR3 contains 16 residues. In germline, CDR1 is SGHNT, CDR2 YYREEE (reference sequence). V gave up 2 bases and J gave up 1 base; unmatched junction bases: 5.

This rearrangement joins TRBV10-1 to TRBJ2-1, with a possible D match to TRBD1 (5 bases). V was cut by 4 bases and J by 8 bases, with 12 bases left in between. CDR1 WNHNN and CDR2 SYGVQD come from the germline V gene (reference sequence). The CDR3 spans 13 residues. CDR3 in DNA: TGCGCCAGCAGTGCGACAGCAGGTTATGAGCAGTTCTTC. It yields the protein CASSATAGYEQFF.

The rearrangement links TRBV6-5 to TRBJ2-5; weak D call: TRBD1 (6 bases). The CDR3 has 14 amino acids. Trimming took 6 bases from V and 6 from J, leaving 17 bases between them. Looked up from germline, CDR1 is MNHEY and CDR2 is SVGAGI. The CDR3 DNA sequence: TGTGCCAGCAGGCCCCCAGGGGCCCCTCAGACCCAGTACTTC. Its translation: CASRPPGAPQTQYF.